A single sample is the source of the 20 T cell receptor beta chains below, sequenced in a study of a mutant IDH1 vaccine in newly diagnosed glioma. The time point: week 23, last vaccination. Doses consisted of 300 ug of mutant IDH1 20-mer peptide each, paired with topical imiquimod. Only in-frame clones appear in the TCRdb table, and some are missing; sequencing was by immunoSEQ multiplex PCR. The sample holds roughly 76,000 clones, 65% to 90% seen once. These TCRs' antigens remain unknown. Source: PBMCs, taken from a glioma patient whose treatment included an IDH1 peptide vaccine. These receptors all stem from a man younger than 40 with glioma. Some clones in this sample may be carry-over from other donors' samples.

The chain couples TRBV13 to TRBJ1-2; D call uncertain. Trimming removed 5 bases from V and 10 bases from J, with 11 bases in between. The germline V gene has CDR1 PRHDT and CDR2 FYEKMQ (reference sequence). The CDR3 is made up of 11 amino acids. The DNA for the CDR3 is TGTGCCAGCAGCCGCGGCGGAGTCTACACCTTC. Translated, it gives CASSRGGVYTF. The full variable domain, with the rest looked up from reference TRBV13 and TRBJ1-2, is AAGVIQSPRHLIKEKRETATLKCYPIPRHDTVYWYQQGPGQDPQFLISFYEKMQSDKGSIPDRFSAQQFSDYHSELNMSSLELGDSALYFCASSRGGVYTFGSGTRLTVV.

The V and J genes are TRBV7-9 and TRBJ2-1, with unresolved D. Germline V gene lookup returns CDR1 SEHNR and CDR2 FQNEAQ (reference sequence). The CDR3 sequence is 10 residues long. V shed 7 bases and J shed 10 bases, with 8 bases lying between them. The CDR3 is CASTLNEQFF. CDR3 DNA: TGTGCCAGCACTCTTAACGAGCAGTTCTTC. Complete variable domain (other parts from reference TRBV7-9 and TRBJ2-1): DTGVSQNPRHKITKRGQNVTFRCDPISEHNRLYWYRQTLGQGPEFLTYFQNEAQLEKSRLLSDRFSAERPKGSFSTLEIQRTEQGDSAMYLCASTLNEQFFGPGTRLTVL.

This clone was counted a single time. CDR3 nucleotide sequence: TGCAGCGTTGAAACGACTGATAGGTCCTACGAGCAGTACTTC. Its protein product is CSVETTDRSYEQYF. This rearrangement joins TRBV29-1 to TRBJ2-7; D ambiguous. The CDR3 contains 14 residues. V was trimmed by 2 bases and J by 1 base, leaving 12 bases between them. Germline CDR1 is SQVTM and CDR2 is ANQGSEA.

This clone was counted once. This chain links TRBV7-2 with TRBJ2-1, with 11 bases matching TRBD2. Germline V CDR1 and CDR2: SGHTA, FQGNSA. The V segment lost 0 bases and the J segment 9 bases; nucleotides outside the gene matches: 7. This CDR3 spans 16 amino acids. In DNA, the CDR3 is TGTGCCAGCAGCTTAGCGTTTAGCGGGGGGGCGGTTGAGCAGTTCTTC. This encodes CASSLAFSGGAVEQFF.

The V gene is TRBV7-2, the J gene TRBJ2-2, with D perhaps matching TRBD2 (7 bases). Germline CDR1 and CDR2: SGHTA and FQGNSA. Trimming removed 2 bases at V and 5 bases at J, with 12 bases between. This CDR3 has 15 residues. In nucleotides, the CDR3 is TGTGCCAGCAGCTTATTGAGGGGGGGGACCGGGGAGCTGTTTTTT. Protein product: CASSLLRGGTGELFF.

This CDR3 reads CSASLAYEQYF. Written as DNA, the CDR3 is TGCAGTGCGAGTCTAGCATACGAGCAGTACTTC. The V call is TRBV20-1, the J call TRBJ2-5; possible D gene TRBD2, 5 bases. Judging by the DNA end, TRBJ2-7 fits better; the J call may be wrong. Germline CDR1 is DFQATT and CDR2 is SNEGSKA (reference sequence). The CDR3 spans 11 residues.

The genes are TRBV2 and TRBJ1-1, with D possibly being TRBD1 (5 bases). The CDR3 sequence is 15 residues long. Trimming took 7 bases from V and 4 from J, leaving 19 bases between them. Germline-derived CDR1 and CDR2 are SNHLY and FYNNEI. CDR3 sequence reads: CASIVGRIGTTEAFF. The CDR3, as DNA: TGTGCCAGCATTGTTGGGCGGATCGGGACCACTGAAGCTTTCTTT.

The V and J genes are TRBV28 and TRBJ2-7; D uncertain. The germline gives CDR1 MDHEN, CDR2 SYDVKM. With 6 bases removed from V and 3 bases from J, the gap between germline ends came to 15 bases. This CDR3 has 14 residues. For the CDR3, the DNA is TGTGCCAGCAGCAACGATTTGCCCCTCTACGAGCAGTACTTC. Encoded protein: CASSNDLPLYEQYF.

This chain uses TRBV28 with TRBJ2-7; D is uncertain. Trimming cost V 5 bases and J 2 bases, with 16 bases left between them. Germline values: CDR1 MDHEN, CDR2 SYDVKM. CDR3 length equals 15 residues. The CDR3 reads CASSLTPPWTYEQYF. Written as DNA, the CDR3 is TGTGCCAGCAGTCTGACCCCCCCTTGGACCTACGAGCAGTACTTC. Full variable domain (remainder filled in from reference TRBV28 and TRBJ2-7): DVKVTQSSRYLVKRTGEKVFLECVQDMDHENMFWYRQDPGLGLRLIYFSYDVKMKEKGDIPEGYSVSREKKERFSLILESASTNQTSMYLCASSLTPPWTYEQYFGPGTRLTVT.

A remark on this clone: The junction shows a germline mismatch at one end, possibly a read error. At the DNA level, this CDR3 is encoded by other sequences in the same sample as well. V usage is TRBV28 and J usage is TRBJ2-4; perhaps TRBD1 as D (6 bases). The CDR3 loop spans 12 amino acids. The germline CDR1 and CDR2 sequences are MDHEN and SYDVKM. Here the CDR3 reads CASSSGTHGKHF. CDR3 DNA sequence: TGTGCCAGCAGTTCCGGGACACACGGCAAGCACTTT.

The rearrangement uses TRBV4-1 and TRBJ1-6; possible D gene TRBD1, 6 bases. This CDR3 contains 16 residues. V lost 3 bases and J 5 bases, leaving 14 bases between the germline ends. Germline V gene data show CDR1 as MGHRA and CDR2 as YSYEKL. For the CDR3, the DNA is TGCGCCAGCAGCCACCGGAGGGGGGCGAATAATTCACCCCTCCACTTT. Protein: CASSHRRGANNSPLHF.

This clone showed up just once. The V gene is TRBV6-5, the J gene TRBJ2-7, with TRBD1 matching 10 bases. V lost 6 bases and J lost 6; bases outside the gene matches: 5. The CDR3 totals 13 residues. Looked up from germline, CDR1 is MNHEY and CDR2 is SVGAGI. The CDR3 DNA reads TGTGCCAGCAGGGATTGGACAGGGGGCGAGCAGTACTTC. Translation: CASRDWTGGEQYF.

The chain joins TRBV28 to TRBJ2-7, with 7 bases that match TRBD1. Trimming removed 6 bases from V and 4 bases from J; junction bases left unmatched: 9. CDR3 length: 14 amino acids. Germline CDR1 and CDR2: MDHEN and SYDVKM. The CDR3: CASSTGTVFYEQYF. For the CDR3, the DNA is TGTGCCAGCAGCACCGGGACAGTTTTTTACGAGCAGTACTTC.

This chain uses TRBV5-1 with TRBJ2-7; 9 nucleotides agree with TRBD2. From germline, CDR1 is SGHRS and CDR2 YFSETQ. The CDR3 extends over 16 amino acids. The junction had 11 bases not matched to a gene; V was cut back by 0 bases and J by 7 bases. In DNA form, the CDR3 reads TGCGCCAGCAGCTTGGGAGTAGCGGGGGCCGGGGAGGAGCAGTACTTC. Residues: CASSLGVAGAGEEQYF. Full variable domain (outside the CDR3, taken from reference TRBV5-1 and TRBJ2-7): KAGVTQTPRYLIKTRGQQVTLSCSPISGHRSVSWYQQTPGQGLQFLFEYFSETQRNKGNFPGRFSGRQFSNSRSEMNVSTLELGDSALYLCASSLGVAGAGEEQYFGPGTRLTVT.

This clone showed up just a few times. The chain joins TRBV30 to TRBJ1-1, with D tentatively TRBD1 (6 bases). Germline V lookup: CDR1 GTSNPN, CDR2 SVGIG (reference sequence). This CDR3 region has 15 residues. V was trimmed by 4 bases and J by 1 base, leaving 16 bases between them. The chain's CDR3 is CAWNIRGLGNTEAFF. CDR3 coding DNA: TGTGCCTGGAATATCAGGGGTTTGGGGAACACTGAAGCTTTCTTT.

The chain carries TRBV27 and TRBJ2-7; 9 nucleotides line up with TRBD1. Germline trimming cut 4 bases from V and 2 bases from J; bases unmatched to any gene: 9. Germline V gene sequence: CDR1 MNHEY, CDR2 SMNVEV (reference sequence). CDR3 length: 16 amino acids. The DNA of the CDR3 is TGTGCCAGCAGTTCCGACCGGGACAGGGAGACCTACGAGCAGTACTTC. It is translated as CASSSDRDRETYEQYF.

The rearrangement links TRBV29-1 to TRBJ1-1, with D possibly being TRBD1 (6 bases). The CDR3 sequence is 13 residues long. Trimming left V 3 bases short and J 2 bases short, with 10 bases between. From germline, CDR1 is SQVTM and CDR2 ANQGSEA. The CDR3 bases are TGCAGCGTTGATTACAGGGCCAACACTGAAGCTTTCTTT. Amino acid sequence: CSVDYRANTEAFF.

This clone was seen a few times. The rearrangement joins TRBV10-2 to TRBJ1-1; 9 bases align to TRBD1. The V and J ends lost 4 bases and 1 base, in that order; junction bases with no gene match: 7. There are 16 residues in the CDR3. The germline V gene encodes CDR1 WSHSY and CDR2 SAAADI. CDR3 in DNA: TGCGCCAGCAGTGGGGGGACAGGGAACCGGAACACTGAAGCTTTCTTT. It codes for CASSGGTGNRNTEAFF.

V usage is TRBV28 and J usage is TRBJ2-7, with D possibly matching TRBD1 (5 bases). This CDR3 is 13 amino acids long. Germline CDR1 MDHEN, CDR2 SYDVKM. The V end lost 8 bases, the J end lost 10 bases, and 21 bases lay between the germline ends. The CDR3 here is CASQMTAVSLQYF. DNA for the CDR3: TGTGCCAGCCAGATGACAGCTGTGTCCCTTCAGTACTTC. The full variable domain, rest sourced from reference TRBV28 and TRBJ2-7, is DVKVTQSSRYLVKRTGEKVFLECVQDMDHENMFWYRQDPGLGLRLIYFSYDVKMKEKGDIPEGYSVSREKKERFSLILESASTNQTSMYLCASQMTAVSLQYFGPGTRLTVT.

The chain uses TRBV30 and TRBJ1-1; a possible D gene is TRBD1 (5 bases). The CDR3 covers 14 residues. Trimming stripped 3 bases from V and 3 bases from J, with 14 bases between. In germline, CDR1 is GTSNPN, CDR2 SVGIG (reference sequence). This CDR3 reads CAWRRAQGDTEAFF. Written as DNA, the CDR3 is TGTGCCTGGAGGAGGGCCCAAGGGGACACTGAAGCTTTCTTT.